The 17 T cell receptor beta chains given below trace back to one sample, sequenced in a study of blood T cell repertoires in COVID-19. Sequencing used immunoSEQ multiplex PCR; TCRdb keeps in-frame clones, though not all of them. The sample has approximately 160,000 clones, 75% to 90% seen once. Source material: peripheral blood. These TCRs come from a human donor in a cohort sampled during active COVID-19.

This clone came up a few times. This sequence joins TRBV7-6 and TRBJ2-3; 7 bases align to TRBD2. Germline-derived CDR1 and CDR2 are SGHVS and FNYEAQ. This CDR3 comprises 18 residues. The J segment lost 2 bases and the V segment lost 5 bases, leaving 16 bases of the junction unmatched. The CDR3 nucleotides are TGTGCCAGCAGCAACTATCCGAGAGGGAGGGTTATCACAGATACGCAGTATTTT. Translated: CASSNYPRGRVITDTQYF. Combining the CDR3 with reference TRBV7-6 and TRBJ2-3 gives the whole variable domain GAGVSQSPRYKVTKRGQDVALRCDPISGHVSLYWYRQALGQGPEFLTYFNYEAQQDKSGLPNDRFSAERPEGSISTLTIQRTEQRDSAMYRCASSNYPRGRVITDTQYFGPGTRLTVL.

The CDR3 nucleotides read TGCGCCAGCAGCCAAGGTAGATCTAGCACAGATACGCAGTATTTT. Translated: CASSQGRSSTDTQYF. The chain recombines TRBV4-3 with TRBJ2-3; D remains ambiguous. This CDR3 has 15 residues. Per the germline V gene, CDR1 is LGHNA and CDR2 is YSLEER. Trimming took off 1 base at V and 0 bases at J, with 8 bases between the two ends.

This clone was seen a few times. One junction end disagrees with the germline gene, perhaps due to a read error. The chain carries TRBV2 and TRBJ1-2; 8 bases match TRBD1. Germline lookup yields CDR1 SNHLY and CDR2 FYNNEI. This CDR3 region has 14 residues. The CDR3 DNA reads as TGTGCCAGCAGTGAGGGACAGGTCTGGGGTTGGCCAAAGTTC. The encoded protein is CASSEGQVWGWPKF. Together with reference TRBV2 and TRBJ1-2, the CDR3 gives the full variable domain: EPEVTQTPSHQVTQMGQEVILRCVPISNHLYFYWYRQILGQKVEFLVSFYNNEISEKSEIFDDQFSVERPDGSNFTLKIRSTKLEDSAMYFCASSEGQVWGWPKFGSGTRLTVV.

The chain recombines TRBV28 with TRBJ1-2; D remains ambiguous. The CDR3 spans 14 residues. Germline assignment: CDR1 MDHEN and CDR2 SYDVKM. V was trimmed by 1 base and J by 2 bases, leaving 8 bases between them. The CDR3 DNA reads TGTGCCAGCAGTTTATCGGTGCCGAACTATGGCTACACCTTC. Translating it yields CASSLSVPNYGYTF.

The DNA for the CDR3 is TGTGCCAGCAGCCGCTCGGGACAGGGGACAAGCTACACCTTC. Its translation: CASSRSGQGTSYTF. The V call is TRBV3-1 (or the pseudogene TRBV3-2), the J call TRBJ1-2; TRBD1 aligns across 10 bases. Germline loops: CDR1 LGHDT, CDR2 YNNKEL (reference sequence). CDR3 size: 14 residues. V gave up 4 bases and J gave up 9 bases; unmatched junction bases: 8.

Remarks on this clone: Distinct nucleotide sequences in the sample also encode this CDR3. The chain carries TRBV6-5 and TRBJ1-1; D is ambiguous. Trimming stripped 6 bases from V and 4 bases from J, with 15 bases between. The CDR3 loop spans 14 amino acids. Looked up from germline, CDR1 is MNHEY and CDR2 is SVGAGI. DNA for the CDR3: TGTGCCAGCAGCGGTAGCGGAGGGAGCACTGAAGCTTTCTTT. Protein product: CASSGSGGSTEAFF.

The chain couples TRBV30 to TRBJ1-2; 9 nucleotides agree with TRBD1. V was pared by 5 bases and J by 2 bases, with 15 bases of the junction left unmatched. Germline V gene sequence: CDR1 GTSNPN, CDR2 SVGIG (reference sequence). This CDR3 has 17 amino acids. The CDR3 DNA reads TGTGCCTGGTACTTCCCCCCGGGACAGGGTCTCAACTATGGCTACACCTTC. Amino acids: CAWYFPPGQGLNYGYTF.

This clone showed up many times. The chain combines TRBV2 with TRBJ1-4; 10 bases are shared with TRBD1. Germline values: CDR1 SNHLY, CDR2 FYNNEI. J lost 4 bases, V lost 6 bases, and 5 bases had no gene match. This CDR3 region has 15 residues. The CDR3 DNA follows: TGTGCCAGCAGCAGGGACAGGGGCAATAATGAAAAACTGTTTTTT. This translates into CASSRDRGNNEKLFF.

This chain uses TRBV24-1 with TRBJ2-7; 7 bases are a match to TRBD1. Trimming cost V 4 bases and J 0 bases; bases outside gene matches: 8. This CDR3 is built from 16 residues. Germline V gene sequence: CDR1 KGHDR, CDR2 SFDVKD. CDR3 in amino acids: CATSESPGTASYEQYF. DNA for the CDR3: TGTGCCACCAGTGAGTCCCCCGGGACAGCCTCCTACGAGCAGTACTTC.

The J gene is TRBJ1-1, the V gene TRBV6-2 or TRBV6-3; D might be TRBD1 (6 bases). The V end was cut by 5 bases, the J end by 1 base, with 14 bases between. Germline values: CDR1 MNHEY, CDR2 SVGEGT. CDR3 length: 15 residues. This CDR3 is CASSTRDTGNTEAFF. The CDR3 bases are TGTGCCAGCAGTACCCGGGACACCGGGAACACTGAAGCTTTCTTT.

The V and J genes are TRBV14 and TRBJ2-6; D not resolved. From germline, CDR1 is SGHDN and CDR2 FVKESK. The V gene lost 3 bases and the J gene lost 0 bases, with 3 bases spanning the gap. The CDR3 runs to 14 residues. CDR3 sequence (DNA): TGTGCCAGCAGCCAGAGCTCTGGGGCCAACGTCCTGACTTTC. As protein: CASSQSSGANVLTF.

Written as DNA, the CDR3 is TGTGCCAGTAGCGGGAGAAGTGAACAAGAGACCCAGTACTTC. Its protein product is CASSGRSEQETQYF. The chain joins TRBV13 to TRBJ2-5, with TRBD2 matching over 9 bases. Trimming took 9 bases from V and 2 from J; bases not matched to a gene: 7. Germline assignment: CDR1 PRHDT and CDR2 FYEKMQ (reference sequence). This CDR3 is 14 amino acids long.

This chain joins TRBV5-1 and TRBJ2-7; the D is unclear. The V gene's germline CDR1 is SGHRS and CDR2 YFSETQ. Trimming took off 2 bases at V and 3 bases at J, with 12 bases between the two ends. CDR3 size: 14 residues. The CDR3 reads CASSFIASGYEQYF. The CDR3 DNA reads TGCGCCAGCAGCTTCATCGCCTCCGGCTACGAGCAGTACTTC.

The chain uses TRBV10-3 and TRBJ2-3; tentative D call: TRBD2 (5 bases). CDR3 length equals 15 residues. Trimming removed 6 bases at V and 2 bases at J, with 15 bases between. The germline gives CDR1 ENHRY, CDR2 SYGVKD. The CDR3 loop is CAIRDGLQYTDTQYF. CDR3 nucleotides: TGTGCCATCAGGGACGGACTGCAATACACAGATACGCAGTATTTT.

The rearrangement uses TRBV6-5 and TRBJ2-7; the match to TRBD1 covers 7 bases. Germline trimming cut 2 bases from V and 4 bases from J; bases unmatched to any gene: 5. Germline lookup yields CDR1 MNHEY and CDR2 SVGAGI. The CDR3 spans 14 residues. The CDR3 region is CASSYVGTAYEQYF. CDR3 in DNA: TGTGCCAGCAGTTACGTAGGGACAGCTTACGAGCAGTACTTC.

This clone was counted once. The V and J genes are TRBV7-2 and TRBJ2-7, with D perhaps matching TRBD1 (6 bases). V was cut by 3 bases and J by 3 bases, with 12 bases left in between. Germline CDR1 reads SGHTA; CDR2 reads FQGNSA. The CDR3 is 14 residues long. The CDR3 bases are TGTGCCAGCAGCTTCATTGGCAGGGGCTACGAGCAGTACTTC. Translated: CASSFIGRGYEQYF.

V is TRBV10-1 and J is TRBJ1-1; a weak D match, TRBD1 (6 bases). Germline V gene lookup returns CDR1 WNHNN and CDR2 SYGVQD (reference sequence). Between the trimmed V and J ends, which lost 6 bases and 3 bases, there was a span of 11 bases. CDR3 length: 13 residues. CDR3 amino acids: CASRQGRHTEAFF. DNA for the CDR3: TGCGCCAGCAGACAGGGTAGACACACTGAAGCTTTCTTT.